The rows below give T cell receptor beta chains drawn from one sample of a study of T cell repertoires in cytomegalovirus infection. Using its own MiXCR run on the reads, TCRdb lists one record per CDR3 protein. This repertoire shows around 750,000 distinct CDR3 sequences, about 30% found once; its top ten account for around 12%. These TCRs' antigens remain unknown. The specimen comprised cultured CD8+ T cells from PBMCs, sampled from culture after CMV antigen stimulation. These receptors came from a human donor in good health (CMV status not recorded). Some clones in this sample may be carry-over from other donors' samples. The CDR3 runs from the conserved cysteine through the conserved F or W. The D gene is left open where the match is weak. Clone size appears in some rows only: once, few, many, or a class for an expanded clone.

j_gene | abundance | v_gene | d_gene | CDR3aa | CDR3nt
TRBJ2-1 | many | TRBV7-2 | NA | CASSLLPPSRVNEQFF | TGTGCCAGCAGCTTATTACCCCCCAGCAGGGTCAATGAGCAGTTCTTC
TRBJ1-1 | NA | TRBV4-3 | NA | CASSQEGEDTEAFF | TGCGCCAGCAGCCAAGAGGGGGAGGACACTGAAGCTTTCTTT
TRBJ1-2 | NA | TRBV2 | NA | CATFALGSHYGYTF | TGTGCCACCTTCGCCCTGGGATCCCACTATGGCTACACCTTC
TRBJ2-4 | NA | TRBV27 | TRBD1 | CASSPGTGENIQYF | TGTGCCAGCAGTCCGGGGACAGGGGAAAACATTCAGTACTTC
TRBJ2-2 | NA | TRBV7-9 | NA | CASSPTVVSTGELFF | TGTGCCAGCAGCCCGACCGTCGTGAGCACCGGGGAGCTGTTTTTT
TRBJ1-1 | NA | TRBV6-6 | NA | CASSGSMSTEAFF | TGTGCCAGCAGCGGGTCCATGAGCACTGAAGCTTTCTTT
TRBJ1-4 | few | TRBV28 | NA | CASSLSLQAGAFNEKLFF | TGTGCCAGCAGTTTATCCCTCCAGGCAGGGGCCTTTAATGAAAAACTGTTTTTT
TRBJ2-5 | few | TRBV7-8 | NA | CASSLLSDVQETQYF | TGTGCCAGCAGCTTATTAAGTGACGTCCAAGAGACCCAGTACTTC
TRBJ1-1 | many | TRBV27 | TRBD1 | CASSFDREDTEAFF | TGTGCCAGCAGTTTCGACAGGGAGGACACTGAAGCTTTCTTT
TRBJ1-4 | NA | TRBV18 | TRBD1 | CASSLQGWSEKLFF | TGTGCCAGCTCACTACAGGGGTGGAGTGAAAAACTGTTTTTT
TRBJ2-1 | few | TRBV6-5 | TRBD2 | CASSAVLAGGRNEQFF | TGTGCCAGCAGTGCCGTACTAGCGGGGGGGCGGAATGAGCAGTTCTTC
TRBJ2-3 | few | TRBV7-6 | NA | CASSLESTGARLGTQYF | TGTGCCAGCAGCTTAGAGAGTACGGGGGCGCGATTAGGTACGCAGTATTTT
TRBJ2-3 | few | TRBV12-3/TRBV12-4 | NA | CASTDYRSTDTQYF | TGTGCCAGCACGGACTACCGCAGCACAGATACGCAGTATTTT
TRBJ2-2 | few | TRBV13 | NA | CASSPRAGNTGELFF | TGTGCCAGCAGCCCTAGGGCAGGGAACACCGGGGAGCTGTTTTTT
TRBJ1-2 | NA | TRBV7-2 | NA | CASSLAPRQDEVDGYTF | TGTGCCAGCAGCTTAGCGCCCCGACAGGACGAGGTCGATGGCTACACCTTC
TRBJ2-1 | NA | TRBV27 | NA | CASSLSGPWNEQFF | TGTGCCAGCAGTTTATCAGGTCCTTGGAATGAGCAGTTCTTC
TRBJ2-1 | NA | TRBV20-1 | NA | CSALDSYNEQFF | TGCAGTGCCCTGGACTCCTACAATGAGCAGTTCTTC
TRBJ2-5 | few | TRBV7-9 | TRBD1 | CASSPGQAGETQYF | TGTGCCAGCAGCCCGGGACAGGCGGGAGAGACCCAGTACTTC
TRBJ1-2 | once | TRBV19 | NA | CASSIIRDKKNYSYTF | TGTGCCAGTAGTATCATCCGGGACAAGAAGAACTATAGCTACACCTTC
TRBJ1-1 | NA | TRBV6-8 | TRBD1 | CASPSRDRDPRNTEAFF | TGTGCCAGCCCCTCACGGGACAGGGACCCAAGGAACACTGAAGCTTTCTTT
TRBJ2-1 | once | TRBV7-3 | NA | CASSDDRDNEQFF | TGTGCCAGCAGCGATGACAGAGACAATGAGCAGTTCTTC
TRBJ2-1 | NA | TRBV12-3/TRBV12-4 | TRBD1 | CASSPDDRAPYNEQFF | TGTGCCAGCAGCCCCGACGACAGGGCCCCCTACAATGAGCAGTTCTTC
TRBJ1-2 | many | TRBV7-6 | NA | CASSLSPNYGYTF | TGTGCCAGCAGCCTTTCTCCGAACTATGGCTACACCTTC
TRBJ1-4 | many | TRBV7-2 | NA | CASSPWTGDEKLFF | TGTGCCAGCAGCCCGTGGACTGGAGATGAAAAACTGTTTTTT
TRBJ1-2 | few | TRBV6-1 | TRBD1 | CASSTWGQLGAGYTF | TGTGCCAGCAGTACATGGGGACAGTTGGGGGCTGGCTACACCTTC
TRBJ2-2 | few | TRBV4-3 | TRBD2 | CASSSPQGLHTGELFF | TGCGCCAGCAGCTCACCCCAGGGACTACACACCGGGGAGCTGTTTTTT
TRBJ1-5 | NA | TRBV6-6 | NA | CASSYRSQPQHF | TGTGCCAGCAGTTATAGGTCTCAGCCCCAGCATTTT
TRBJ1-2 | many | TRBV6-1 | NA | CASSTQVVRTAAAGYTF | TGTGCCAGCAGTACCCAGGTCGTACGCACCGCCGCCGCTGGCTACACCTTC
TRBJ1-1 | NA | TRBV6-1 | NA | CASSEDGIAEAFF | TGTGCCAGCAGTGAAGATGGGATCGCTGAAGCTTTCTTT
TRBJ2-2 | many | TRBV7-8 | TRBD2 | CASSLGLAGVITGELFF | TGTGCCAGCAGCTTAGGGCTAGCGGGGGTCATAACCGGGGAGCTGTTTTTT
TRBJ2-7 | few | TRBV27 | NA | CASSSGQLNKPYEQYF | TGTGCCAGCAGTAGTGGGCAACTCAACAAGCCCTACGAGCAGTACTTC
TRBJ2-1 | once | TRBV2 | TRBD2 | CASTGGYEQFF | TGTGCCAGCACCGGGGGGTATGAGCAGTTCTTC
TRBJ1-1 | NA | TRBV20-1 | NA | CSASDSESPNTEAFF | TGCAGTGCTAGCGACAGCGAATCCCCGAACACTGAAGCTTTCTTT
TRBJ2-7 | NA | TRBV20-1 | NA | CSAIGTTTYEQYF | TGCAGTGCTATCGGGACAACAACCTACGAGCAGTACTTC
TRBJ2-2 | NA | TRBV6-8 | TRBD1 | CASSYWTGVAGELFF | TGTGCCAGCAGTTACTGGACAGGGGTGGCCGGGGAGCTGTTTTTT
TRBJ2-2 | few | TRBV6-2/TRBV6-3 | NA | CASDKTNTGELFF | TGTGCCAGTGACAAGACCAACACCGGGGAGCTGTTTTTT
TRBJ2-2 | many | TRBV7-2 | TRBD2 | CASSSPGTSGNTGELFF | TGTGCCAGCAGCTCACCCGGGACTAGCGGAAACACCGGGGAGCTGTTTTTT
TRBJ2-2 | NA | TRBV5-8 | NA | CASSLEYRLDGNTGELFF | TGTGCCAGCAGCTTGGAATATAGACTGGATGGAAACACCGGGGAGCTGTTTTTT
TRBJ1-5 | NA | TRBV4-1 | NA | CVSSLGAGGEGNQPQHF | TGCGTCAGCAGCCTCGGGGCGGGGGGAGAAGGCAATCAGCCCCAGCATTTT
TRBJ2-5 | NA | TRBV3-1 | NA | CASSQDVTGQETQYF | TGTGCCAGCAGCCAAGATGTCACGGGGCAAGAGACCCAGTACTTC
TRBJ1-5 | NA | TRBV7-6 | NA | CASNLEQSNSNQPQHF | TGTGCCAGCAACTTAGAGCAGTCGAATAGCAATCAGCCCCAGCATTTT
TRBJ2-3 | many | TRBV7-2 | TRBD1 | CASSPPGQRLTDTQYF | TGTGCCAGCAGCCCACCGGGACAGCGCCTCACAGATACGCAGTATTTT
TRBJ2-2 | many | TRBV19 | NA | CASSISGSGTGELFF | TGTGCCAGTAGTATATCCGGGAGTGGTACCGGGGAGCTGTTTTTT
TRBJ2-2 | many | TRBV7-8 | NA | CASSFRGLGTGELFF | TGTGCCAGCAGCTTTCGGGGGCTGGGCACCGGGGAGCTGTTTTTT